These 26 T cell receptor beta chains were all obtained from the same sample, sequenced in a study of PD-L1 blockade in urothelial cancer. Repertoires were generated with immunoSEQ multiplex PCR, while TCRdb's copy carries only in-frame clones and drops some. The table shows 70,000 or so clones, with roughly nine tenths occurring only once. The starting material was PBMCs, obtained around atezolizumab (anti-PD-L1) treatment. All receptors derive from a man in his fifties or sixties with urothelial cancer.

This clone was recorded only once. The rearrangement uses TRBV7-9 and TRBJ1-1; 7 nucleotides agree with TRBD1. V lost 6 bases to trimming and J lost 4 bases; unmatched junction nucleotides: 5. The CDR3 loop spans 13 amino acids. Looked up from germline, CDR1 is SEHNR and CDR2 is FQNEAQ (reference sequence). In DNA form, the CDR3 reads TGTGCCAGCAGTCCCGACAGGGTCACTGAAGCTTTCTTT. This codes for CASSPDRVTEAFF.

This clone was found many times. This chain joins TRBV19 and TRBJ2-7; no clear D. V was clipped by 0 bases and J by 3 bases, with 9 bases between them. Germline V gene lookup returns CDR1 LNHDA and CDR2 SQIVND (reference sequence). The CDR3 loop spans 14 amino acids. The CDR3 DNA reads TGTGCCAGTAGTATAGATTCCCTTAACTACGAGCAGTACTTC. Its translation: CASSIDSLNYEQYF.

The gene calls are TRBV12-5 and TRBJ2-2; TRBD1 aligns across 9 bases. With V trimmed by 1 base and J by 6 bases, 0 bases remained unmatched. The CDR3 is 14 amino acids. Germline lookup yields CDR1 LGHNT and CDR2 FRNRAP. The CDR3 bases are TGTGCTAGTGGTTTGGGACAGGGGGCCGGGGAGCTGTTTTTT. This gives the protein CASGLGQGAGELFF.

In nucleotides, the CDR3 is TGTGCCAGCAGCCAAAGGGCAGGGGAGGGCTACACCTTC. Translated, it gives CASSQRAGEGYTF. This chain joins TRBV6-1 and TRBJ1-2; D might be TRBD1 (6 bases). The V and J ends lost 6 bases and 8 bases respectively, with 16 bases between them. This CDR3 region has 13 residues. Germline V lookup: CDR1 MNHNS, CDR2 SASEGT.

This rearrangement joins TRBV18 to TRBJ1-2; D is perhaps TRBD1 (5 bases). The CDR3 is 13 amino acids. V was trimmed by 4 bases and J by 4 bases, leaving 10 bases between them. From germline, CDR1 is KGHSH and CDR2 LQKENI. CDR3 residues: CASSLGEGYGYTF. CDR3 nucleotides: TGTGCCAGCTCACTAGGGGAGGGCTATGGCTACACCTTC.

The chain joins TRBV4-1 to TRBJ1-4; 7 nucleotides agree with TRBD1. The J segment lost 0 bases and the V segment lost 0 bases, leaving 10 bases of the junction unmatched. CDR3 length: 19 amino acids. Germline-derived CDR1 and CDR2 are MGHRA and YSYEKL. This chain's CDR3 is CASSQDPPGQTSTNEKLFF. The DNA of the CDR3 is TGCGCCAGCAGCCAAGATCCCCCGGGACAGACTTCAACTAATGAAAAACTGTTTTTT.

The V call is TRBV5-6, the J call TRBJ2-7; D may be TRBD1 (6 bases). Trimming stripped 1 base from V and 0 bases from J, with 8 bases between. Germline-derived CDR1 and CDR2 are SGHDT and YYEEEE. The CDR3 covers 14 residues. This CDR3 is CASSLQGISYEQYF. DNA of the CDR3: TGTGCCAGCAGCTTGCAGGGGATCTCCTACGAGCAGTACTTC.

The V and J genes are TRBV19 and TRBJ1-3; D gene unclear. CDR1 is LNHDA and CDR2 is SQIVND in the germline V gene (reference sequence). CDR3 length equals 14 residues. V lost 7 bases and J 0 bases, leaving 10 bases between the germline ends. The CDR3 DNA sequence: TGTGCCAGTACCCCAAACGGCTCTGGAAACACCATATATTTT. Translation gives CASTPNGSGNTIYF. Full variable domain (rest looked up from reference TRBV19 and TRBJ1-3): DGGITQSPKYLFRKEGQNVTLSCEQNLNHDAMYWYRQDPGQGLRLIYYSQIVNDFQKGDIAEGYSVSREKKESFPLTVTSAQKNPTAFYLCASTPNGSGNTIYFGEGSWLTVV.

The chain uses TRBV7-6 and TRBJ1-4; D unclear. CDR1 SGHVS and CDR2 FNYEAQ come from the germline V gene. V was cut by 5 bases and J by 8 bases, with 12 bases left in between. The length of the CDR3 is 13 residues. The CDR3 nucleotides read TGTGCCAGCAGCCGACAAAACCAGGAAAAACTGTTTTTT. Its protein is CASSRQNQEKLFF.

CDR3 in DNA: TGCGCCAGCAGCCAAGATCCAGGGTTCGTCTATGGCTACACCTTC. It is translated as CASSQDPGFVYGYTF. The V and J genes are TRBV4-3 and TRBJ1-2, with a weak D call TRBD1 (5 bases). This CDR3 has 15 amino acids. The V end lost 0 bases, the J end lost 4 bases, and 12 bases lay between the germline ends. Per germline, CDR1 LGHNA and CDR2 YSLEER.

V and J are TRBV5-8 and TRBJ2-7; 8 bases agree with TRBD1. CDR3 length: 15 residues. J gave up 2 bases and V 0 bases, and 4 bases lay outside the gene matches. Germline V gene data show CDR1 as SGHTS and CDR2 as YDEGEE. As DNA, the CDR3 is TGTGCCAGCAGCTTGGGAGGACAGGGAACCTACGAGCAGTACTTC. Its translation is CASSLGGQGTYEQYF.

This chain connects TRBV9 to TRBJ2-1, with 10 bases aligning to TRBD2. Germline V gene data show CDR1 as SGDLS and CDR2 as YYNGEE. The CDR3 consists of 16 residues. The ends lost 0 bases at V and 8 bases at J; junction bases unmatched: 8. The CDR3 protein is CASSVVPSGSRDEQFF. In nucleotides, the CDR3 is TGTGCCAGCAGCGTAGTTCCTAGCGGGAGTCGTGATGAGCAGTTCTTC.

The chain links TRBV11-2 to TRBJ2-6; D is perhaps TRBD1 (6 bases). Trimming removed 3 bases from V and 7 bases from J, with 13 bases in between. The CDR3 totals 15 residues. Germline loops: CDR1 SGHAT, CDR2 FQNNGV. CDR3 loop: CASSFGQGSANVLTF. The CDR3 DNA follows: TGTGCCAGCAGCTTTGGGCAGGGGAGTGCCAACGTCCTGACTTTC.

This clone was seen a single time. The CDR3, as DNA: TGCGCCAGCAGCTTCGGGACTAGTGAGAAAAATGAGCAGTTCTTC. Its protein is CASSFGTSEKNEQFF. This rearrangement joins TRBV5-1 to TRBJ2-1; 8 positions match TRBD2. The CDR3 is 15 amino acids. V trimming: 2 bases; J trimming: 7 bases; junction bases outside the gene matches: 8. CDR1 is SGHRS, CDR2 YFSETQ, per germline. The variable domain in full, completed from reference TRBV5-1 and TRBJ2-1, reads KAGVTQTPRYLIKTRGQQVTLSCSPISGHRSVSWYQQTPGQGLQFLFEYFSETQRNKGNFPGRFSGRQFSNSRSEMNVSTLELGDSALYLCASSFGTSEKNEQFFGPGTRLTVL.

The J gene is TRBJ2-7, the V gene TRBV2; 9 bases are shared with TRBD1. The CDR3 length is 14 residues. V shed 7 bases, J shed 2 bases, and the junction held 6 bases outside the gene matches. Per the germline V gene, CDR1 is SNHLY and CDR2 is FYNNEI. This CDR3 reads CASTRDREAYEQYF. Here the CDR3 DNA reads TGTGCCAGCACCAGGGACAGGGAGGCCTACGAGCAGTACTTC.

The CDR3 sequence is CASKYSGVDTQYF. The CDR3 nucleotides are TGTGCCAGCAAGTATTCAGGGGTAGATACGCAGTATTTT. This rearrangement joins TRBV2 to TRBJ2-3, with D possibly being TRBD1 (6 bases). CDR3 length equals 13 residues. V lost 7 bases, J lost 5 bases, and 13 bases lay in between. Germline CDR1 reads SNHLY; CDR2 reads FYNNEI.

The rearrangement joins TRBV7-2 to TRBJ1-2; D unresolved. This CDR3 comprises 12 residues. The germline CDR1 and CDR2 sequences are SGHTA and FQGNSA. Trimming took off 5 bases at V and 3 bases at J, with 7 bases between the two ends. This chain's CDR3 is CASSARYYGYTF. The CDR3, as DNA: TGTGCCAGCAGCGCACGGTACTATGGCTACACCTTC.

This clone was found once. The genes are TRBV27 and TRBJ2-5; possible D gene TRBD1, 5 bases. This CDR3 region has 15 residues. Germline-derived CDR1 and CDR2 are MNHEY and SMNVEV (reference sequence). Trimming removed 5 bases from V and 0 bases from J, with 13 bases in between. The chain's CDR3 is CASSPFEGDQETQYF. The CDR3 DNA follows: TGTGCCAGCAGTCCCTTTGAAGGGGACCAAGAGACCCAGTACTTC.

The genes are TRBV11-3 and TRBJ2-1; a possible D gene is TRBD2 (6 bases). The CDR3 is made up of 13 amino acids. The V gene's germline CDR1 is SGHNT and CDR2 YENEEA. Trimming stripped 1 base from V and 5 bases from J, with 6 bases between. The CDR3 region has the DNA TGTGCCAGCAGCTTAGCGGGAGACAATGAGCAGTTCTTC. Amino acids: CASSLAGDNEQFF.

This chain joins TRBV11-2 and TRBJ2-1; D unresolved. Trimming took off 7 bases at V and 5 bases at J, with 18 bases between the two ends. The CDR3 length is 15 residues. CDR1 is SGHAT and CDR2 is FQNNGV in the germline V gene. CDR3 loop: CASNQGLSPDNEQFF. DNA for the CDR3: TGTGCCAGCAACCAAGGTCTTAGCCCAGACAATGAGCAGTTCTTC. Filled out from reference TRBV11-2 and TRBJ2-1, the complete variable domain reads EAGVAQSPRYKIIEKRQSVAFWCNPISGHATLYWYQQILGQGPKLLIQFQNNGVVDDSQLPKDRFSAERLKGVDSTLKIQPAKLEDSAVYLCASNQGLSPDNEQFFGPGTRLTVL.

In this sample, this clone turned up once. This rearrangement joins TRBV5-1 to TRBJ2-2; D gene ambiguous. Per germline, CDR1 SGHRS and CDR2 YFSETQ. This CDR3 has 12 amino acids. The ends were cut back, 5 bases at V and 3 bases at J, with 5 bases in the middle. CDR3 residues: CASSLDTGELFF. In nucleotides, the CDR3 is TGCGCCAGCAGTCTCGACACCGGGGAGCTGTTTTTT.

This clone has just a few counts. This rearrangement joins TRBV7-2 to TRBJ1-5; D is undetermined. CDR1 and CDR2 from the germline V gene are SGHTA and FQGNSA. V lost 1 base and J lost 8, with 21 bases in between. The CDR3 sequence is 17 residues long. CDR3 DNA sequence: TGTGCCAGCAGCTTAGAGTCTTTAGGGAGGCCTTTCGAGCCCCAGCATTTT. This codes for CASSLESLGRPFEPQHF.

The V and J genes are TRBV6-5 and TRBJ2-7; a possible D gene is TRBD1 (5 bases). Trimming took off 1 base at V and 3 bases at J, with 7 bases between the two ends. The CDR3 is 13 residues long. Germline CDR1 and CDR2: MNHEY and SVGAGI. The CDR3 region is CASSYLRGYEQYF. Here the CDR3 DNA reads TGTGCCAGCAGTTACTTAAGGGGCTACGAGCAGTACTTC.

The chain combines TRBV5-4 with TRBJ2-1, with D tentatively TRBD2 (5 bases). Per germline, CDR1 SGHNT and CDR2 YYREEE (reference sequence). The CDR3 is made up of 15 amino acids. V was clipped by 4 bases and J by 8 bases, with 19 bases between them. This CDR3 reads CASSQRETRSDEQFF. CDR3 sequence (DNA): TGTGCCAGCAGCCAAAGGGAGACCAGATCTGATGAGCAGTTCTTC.

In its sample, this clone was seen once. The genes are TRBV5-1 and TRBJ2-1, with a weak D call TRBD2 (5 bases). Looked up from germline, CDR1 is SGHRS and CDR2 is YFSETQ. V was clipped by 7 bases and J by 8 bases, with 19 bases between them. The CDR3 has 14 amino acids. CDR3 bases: TGCGCCAGCTGTATTTTGGAAGGGAGCGATGAGCAGTTCTTC. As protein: CASCILEGSDEQFF.

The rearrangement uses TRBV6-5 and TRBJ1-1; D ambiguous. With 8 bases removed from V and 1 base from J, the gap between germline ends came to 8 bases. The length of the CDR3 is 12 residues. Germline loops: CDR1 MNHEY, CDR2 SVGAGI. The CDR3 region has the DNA TGTGCCAGCCGCCGAGAGAACACTGAAGCTTTCTTT. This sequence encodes CASRRENTEAFF.